This T cell receptor (beta chain) emerged from a study of blood T cell repertoires in COVID-19. Across the study: PBMCs, B-cell-depleted T cells, or T cells were the source of the cDNA or gDNA that made up the material.

About this clone itself: The same CDR3 is also encoded by other DNA sequences in this sample.

Trimming pared 6 bases from V and 5 bases from J, leaving 11 bases between. The CDR3 extends over 11 amino acids. The germline gives CDR1 DFQATT, CDR2 SNEGSKA (reference sequence). TCRdb's table, derived via immunoSEQ multiplex PCR, lists solely in-frame clones and lacks some. The sample yields approximately 10,000 clones, more than 80% seen once. The chain employs TRBV20-1 and TRBJ2-7, with a possible D match to TRBD2 (5 bases). This receptor was identified in a human donor in a cohort sampled during active COVID-19. Sequencing input: peripheral blood. CDR3 sequence (DNA): TGCAGTGCCACTAGTGGCCACGAGCAGTACTTC. Protein product: CSATSGHEQYF.